Included here is one T cell receptor beta chain sequence, with context. These data come from a study of T-cell memory formation after mild COVID-19. Study-level background: Largely donor-specific sequence clusters came from a couple of donors.

The CDR3 is made up of 15 amino acids. The V gene end was trimmed by 4 bases and the J gene end by 3 bases; junction bases not matched to a gene: 6. In germline, CDR1 is WSHSY, CDR2 SAAADI. TCRdb reprocessed the 5' RACE reads with MiXCR, giving one entry per CDR3 protein. The table records a few hundred thousand distinct CDR3 sequences, 15% to 20% of them present only once. Material for sequencing was PBMCs or a T cell subset sorted from them (not recorded which). This rearrangement joins TRBV10-2 to TRBJ2-5, with 9 bases aligning to TRBD1. The clonotype comes from a man aged 18 to 35 who had mild COVID-19 (a few samples of this study predate the infection). Cell type and time point are not known. CDR3 sequence (DNA): TGCGCCAGCAGTGGCTCAACAGGGGGCGAAGAGACCCAGTACTTC. Translating gives CASSGSTGGEETQYF.